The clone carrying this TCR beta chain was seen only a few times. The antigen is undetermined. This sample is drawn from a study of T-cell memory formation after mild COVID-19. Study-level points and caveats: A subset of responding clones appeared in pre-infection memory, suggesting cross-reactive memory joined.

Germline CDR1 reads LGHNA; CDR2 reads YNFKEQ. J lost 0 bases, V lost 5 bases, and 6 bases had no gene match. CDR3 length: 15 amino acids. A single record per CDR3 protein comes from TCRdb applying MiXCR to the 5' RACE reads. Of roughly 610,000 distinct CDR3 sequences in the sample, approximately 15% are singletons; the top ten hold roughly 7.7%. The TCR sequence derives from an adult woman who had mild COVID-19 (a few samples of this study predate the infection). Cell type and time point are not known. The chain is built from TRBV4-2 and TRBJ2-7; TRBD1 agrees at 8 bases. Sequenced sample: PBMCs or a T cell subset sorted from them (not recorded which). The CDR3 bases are TGTGCCAGCAGCGATGGACAGGGCCACTCCTACGAGCAGTACTTC. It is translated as CASSDGQGHSYEQYF.